This T cell receptor beta chain was profiled in a study of cytomegalovirus exposure and HLA in healthy donors. General study findings and limits: For cytomegalovirus status, the classifier reportedly gave diagnoses with high specificity and sensitivity. According to a subsequent analysis, TCR clusters identified in the first cohort showed a tendency to co-occur across the roughly 120 validation repertoires. It was approximately 150 TCR beta chains that were listed as cytomegalovirus-associated.

Turning to this clone: Its antigen is not identified.

Generated by immunoSEQ multiplex PCR, the TCRdb table keeps only in-frame clones and is missing some. Here the sample spans about 65,000 clones, about 90% being singletons. The receptor's source is a young woman in good health and CMV-seronegative. The sequenced sample consisted of PBMCs.

Written as DNA, the CDR3 is TGTGCCAGCAGTGTACAGGGAACCGGGGAGCTGTTTTTT. It is translated as CASSVQGTGELFF. The chain combines TRBV6-1 with TRBJ2-2, with D perhaps matching TRBD1 (6 bases). V gave up 4 bases and J gave up 5 bases, with 8 bases separating them. CDR3 length: 13 residues. Per the germline V gene, CDR1 is MNHNS and CDR2 is SASEGT.